Presented here are 7 T cell receptor beta chains from one specimen sequenced in a study of cytomegalovirus exposure and HLA in healthy donors. PCR used 60 Vbeta primers and 13 Jbeta primers. The data were produced by immunoSEQ multiplex PCR, yet TCRdb's version contains in-frame clones alone and is incomplete. The repertoire holds around 170,000 clones, with more than 75% as singletons. The sequenced sample was PBMCs. These receptors originate from a woman in her thirties in good health and CMV-seropositive.

The chain links TRBV7-3 to TRBJ2-5; TRBD2 might be the D (6 bases). From germline, CDR1 is SGHTA and CDR2 FQGTGA. CDR3 length: 14 residues. With 5 bases removed from V and 4 bases from J, the gap between germline ends came to 14 bases. Written as DNA, the CDR3 is TGTGCCAGCAGCCAGCTGGGGGGTTTAGAGACCCAGTACTTC. This translates into CASSQLGGLETQYF.

The chain is built from TRBV5-1 and TRBJ2-3; 10 bases match TRBD2. The CDR3 is 16 amino acids. The germline V gene has CDR1 SGHRS and CDR2 YFSETQ. V shed 0 bases, J shed 3 bases, and the junction held 4 bases outside the gene matches. The CDR3 region has the DNA TGCGCCAGCAGCTTGGTTGGTAGCGGGGGGACAGATACGCAGTATTTT. Translating it yields CASSLVGSGGTDTQYF.

The J gene is TRBJ1-3, the V gene TRBV18; 9 bases are a match to TRBD1. The CDR3 extends over 16 amino acids. Germline CDR1 is KGHSH and CDR2 is LQKENI. J gave up 2 bases and V 4 bases, and 6 bases lay outside the gene matches. The CDR3 here is CASSLGTGTAGNTIYF. In nucleotides, the CDR3 is TGTGCCAGCTCACTGGGGACAGGGACGGCTGGAAACACCATATATTTT.

The chain joins TRBV5-6 to TRBJ1-2; TRBD1 might be the D (6 bases). V lost 1 base, J lost 7 bases, and 11 bases lay in between. The CDR3 extends over 13 amino acids. Germline CDR1 is SGHDT and CDR2 is YYEEEE. The CDR3 here is CASSLMGAAGYTF. The CDR3, as DNA: TGTGCCAGCAGCTTGATGGGGGCCGCTGGCTACACCTTC.

The chain links TRBV27 to TRBJ1-2; D unresolved. Germline V gene lookup returns CDR1 MNHEY and CDR2 SMNVEV (reference sequence). The CDR3 runs 14 residues. The V end lost 0 bases, the J end lost 5 bases, and 10 bases lay between the germline ends. CDR3 amino acids: CASSLSPGGYGYTF. The CDR3 DNA follows: TGTGCCAGCAGTTTATCGCCGGGAGGGTATGGCTACACCTTC.

V is TRBV2 and J is TRBJ2-7; D not certain. This CDR3 spans 15 amino acids. Trimming took off 2 bases at V and 0 bases at J, with 11 bases between the two ends. The germline gives CDR1 SNHLY, CDR2 FYNNEI. DNA for the CDR3: TGTGCCAGCAGTGAAAGGATCAGGCACTCCTACGAGCAGTACTTC. Protein: CASSERIRHSYEQYF.

The chain recombines TRBV19 with TRBJ2-5; perhaps TRBD1 as D (5 bases). The CDR3 has 15 amino acids. The ends were cut back, 2 bases at V and 1 base at J, with 11 bases in the middle. Germline loops: CDR1 LNHDA, CDR2 SQIVND (reference sequence). CDR3 residues: CASSINSRVQETQYF. The CDR3 DNA sequence: TGTGCCAGTAGTATAAATTCCAGGGTCCAAGAGACCCAGTACTTC.